The 4 T cell receptor beta chains below all came from one sample that was sequenced in a study of blood T cells in healthy people across ages. Primers used in a second PCR of roughly 6 to 12 cycles were a sample-barcoded 5' primer and a J-beta primer mix. Each CDR3 protein is one row after TCRdb ran MiXCR on the 5' RACE reads. The table has nearly 1 million distinct CDR3 sequences, roughly half seen once; the top ten hold 20% to 25%. The sequenced sample was blood. All receptors derive from a woman in her fifties or sixties in good health.

The chain combines TRBV5-5 with TRBJ2-7; TRBD2 aligns across 7 bases. The length of the CDR3 is 14 residues. V was pared by 6 bases and J by 2 bases, with 8 bases of the junction left unmatched. Germline CDR1 SGHKS, CDR2 YYEKEE (reference sequence). The CDR3 sequence: CASNRGVTPYEQYF. As DNA, the CDR3 is TGTGCCAGCAACCGGGGGGTCACTCCCTACGAGCAGTACTTC.

The rearrangement joins TRBV7-2 to TRBJ2-5; 8 positions agree with TRBD1. There are 15 residues in the CDR3. Trimming at V came to 5 bases and at J to 4 bases, leaving 9 bases not matched to a gene. Germline V gene data show CDR1 as SGHTA and CDR2 as FQGNSA. CDR3 residues: CASSTPGQGRETQYF. The CDR3 DNA is TGTGCCAGCAGCACCCCTGGACAGGGCCGAGAGACCCAGTACTTC.

The genes are TRBV5-1 and TRBJ1-2; tentative D call: TRBD1 (6 bases). The CDR3 is 13 residues long. V lost 4 bases and J lost 7, with 14 bases in between. CDR1 is SGHRS and CDR2 is YFSETQ in the germline V gene. The CDR3 reads CASSPTGPGGYTF. The CDR3 DNA is TGCGCCAGCAGCCCCACAGGGCCGGGTGGCTACACCTTC.

A single count supports this clonotype. The V gene is TRBV6-6, the J gene TRBJ2-1; 7 nucleotides line up with TRBD1. This CDR3 is built from 14 residues. From germline, CDR1 is MNHNY and CDR2 SVGAGI (reference sequence). With 5 bases clipped from V and 4 bases from J, the junction kept 5 bases outside the gene matches. The CDR3 bases are TGTGCCAGCAGTCACCGGGACAGATACAATGAGCAGTTCTTC. It translates to CASSHRDRYNEQFF.